These 5 T cell receptor beta chains were sequenced from one sample in a study of molecular identifiers for immune sequencing clone quantification. TCRdb reprocessed the PCR reads via MiXCR and lists one record per CDR3 protein. The sample includes about 640,000 distinct CDR3 sequences, just under 20% of them seen just once. Sequencing input: naive CD8+ T cells from blood, with Jurkat cell RNA spiked in. The subset here: FACS-sorted CD8+CD4-CCR7+CD45RA+ naive T cells. The origin of the receptors is a human donor in good health. Some libraries in this study had Jurkat cell RNA spiked in.

This clonotype was picked up a small number of times. The V gene is TRBV24-1, the J gene TRBJ1-5, with D possibly TRBD1 on 6 matching bases. The germline CDR1 and CDR2 sequences are KGHDR and SFDVKD. This CDR3 has 14 amino acids. Trimming cost V 2 bases and J 5 bases, with 9 bases left between them. CDR3 sequence (DNA): TGTGCCACCAGTGATTCGGACAGCCATCAGCCCCAGCATTTT. It translates to CATSDSDSHQPQHF.

This clonotype was seen many times. V gene TRBV11-3 combines with J gene TRBJ2-1; 9 bases match TRBD2. V shed 5 bases and J 8 bases; nucleotides not matched to a gene: 7. This CDR3 is built from 14 residues. Looked up from germline, CDR1 is SGHNT and CDR2 is YENEEA. CDR3 protein: CASSTTPSGDEQFF. The CDR3 nucleotides are TGTGCCAGCAGCACCACTCCTAGCGGGGATGAGCAGTTCTTC.

J is TRBJ1-2 and V is TRBV19; no clear D. The CDR3 has 14 residues. The V end was cut by 5 bases, the J end by 4 bases, with 14 bases between. Germline CDR1 is LNHDA and CDR2 is SQIVND (reference sequence). The DNA for the CDR3 is TGTGCCAGTAGTCTGTACCCCGTTTCCTATGGCTACACCTTC. Translating it yields CASSLYPVSYGYTF.

This clonotype was seen at least ten times. This chain uses TRBV5-1 with TRBJ2-7; either TRBD1 or TRBD2 may supply D (7 bases each). V lost 3 bases, J lost 6 bases, and 16 bases lay in between. Per germline, CDR1 SGHRS and CDR2 YFSETQ. The CDR3 has 14 residues. The DNA for the CDR3 is TGCGCCAGCAGCTACGCAGGGGGGGAGTTCGAGCAGTACTTC. Amino acids: CASSYAGGEFEQYF.

Ten or more counts support this clonotype. The V gene is TRBV12-3 or TRBV12-4, the J gene TRBJ1-1, with D uncertain. Trimming pared 3 bases from V and 6 bases from J, leaving 5 bases between. CDR3 size: 11 residues. The CDR3 loop is CASSFGPEAFF. The CDR3 DNA reads as TGTGCCAGCAGTTTTGGGCCTGAAGCTTTCTTT.